This TCR beta chain was identified in a study of cytomegalovirus exposure and HLA in healthy donors. Overall study findings and caveats: The classifier, whose performance was assessed in both the original and validation cohorts, reportedly diagnosed cytomegalovirus status with high specificity and sensitivity.

On this clone itself: Its specificity is not known.

The V end was cut by 5 bases, the J end by 4 bases, with 11 bases between. Germline-derived CDR1 and CDR2 are MDHEN and SYDVKM. CDR3 length: 13 amino acids. Primers: 60 Vbeta forward and 13 Jbeta reverse. Generated by immunoSEQ multiplex PCR, the TCRdb table keeps only in-frame clones and is missing some. Of 130,000 or so clones listed, 74% are singletons. The source of this sequence is a man aged 35-49 years in good health and CMV-seropositive. The sequenced sample was PBMCs. V and J are TRBV28 and TRBJ1-2; D gene unclear. The CDR3 nucleotides read TGTGCCAGCAGTCCCAGCGCGGGCTATGGCTACACCTTC. Its protein product is CASSPSAGYGYTF.